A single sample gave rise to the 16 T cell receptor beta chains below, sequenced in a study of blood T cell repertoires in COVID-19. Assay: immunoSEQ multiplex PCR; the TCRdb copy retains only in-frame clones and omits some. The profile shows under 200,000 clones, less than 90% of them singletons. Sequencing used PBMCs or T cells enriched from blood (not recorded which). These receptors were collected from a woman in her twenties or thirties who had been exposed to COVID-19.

CDR3 sequence (DNA): TGTGCCAGCAGCTTCTTCCGGAGTAATTCACCCCTCCACTTT. It yields the protein CASSFFRSNSPLHF. This sequence joins TRBV11-2 and TRBJ1-6; D is unresolved. Trimming took 3 bases from V and 6 from J, leaving 9 bases between them. CDR1 SGHAT and CDR2 FQNNGV come from the germline V gene. This CDR3 contains 14 residues.

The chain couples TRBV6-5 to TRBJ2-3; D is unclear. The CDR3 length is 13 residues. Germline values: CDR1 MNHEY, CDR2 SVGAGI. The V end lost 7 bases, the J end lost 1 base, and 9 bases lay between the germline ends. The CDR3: CASTLEGTDTQYF. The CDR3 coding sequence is TGTGCCAGCACCCTCGAGGGCACAGATACGCAGTATTTT.

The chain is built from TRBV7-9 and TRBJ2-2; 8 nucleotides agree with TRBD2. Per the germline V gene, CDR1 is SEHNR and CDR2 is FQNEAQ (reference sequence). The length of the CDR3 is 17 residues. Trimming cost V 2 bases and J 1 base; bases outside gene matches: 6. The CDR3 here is CASSLPGRGGNTGELFF. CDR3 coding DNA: TGTGCCAGCAGCTTACCCGGGAGGGGCGGGAACACCGGGGAGCTGTTTTTT.

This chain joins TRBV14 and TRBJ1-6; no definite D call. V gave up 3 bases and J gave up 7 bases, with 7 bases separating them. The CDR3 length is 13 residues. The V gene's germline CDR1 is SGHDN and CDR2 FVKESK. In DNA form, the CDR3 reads TGTGCCAGCAGCCAGGGCAGAAATTCACCCCTCCACTTT. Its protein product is CASSQGRNSPLHF.

The CDR3 loop is CASSQGLGRINEQFF. For the CDR3, the DNA is TGTGCCAGCAGCCAAGGTTTAGGGAGGATCAATGAGCAGTTCTTC. The V and J genes are TRBV14 and TRBJ2-1; possibly TRBD2 for D (6 bases). The CDR3 is made up of 15 amino acids. Per germline, CDR1 SGHDN and CDR2 FVKESK. V lost 1 base, J lost 6 bases, and 13 bases lay in between.

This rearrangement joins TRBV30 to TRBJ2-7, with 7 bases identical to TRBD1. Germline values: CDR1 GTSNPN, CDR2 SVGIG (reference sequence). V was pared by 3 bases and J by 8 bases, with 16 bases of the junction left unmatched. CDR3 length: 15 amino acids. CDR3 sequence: CAWSATRDSPYKQYF. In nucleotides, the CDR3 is TGTGCCTGGAGCGCTACCCGGGACAGCCCTTATAAGCAGTACTTC.

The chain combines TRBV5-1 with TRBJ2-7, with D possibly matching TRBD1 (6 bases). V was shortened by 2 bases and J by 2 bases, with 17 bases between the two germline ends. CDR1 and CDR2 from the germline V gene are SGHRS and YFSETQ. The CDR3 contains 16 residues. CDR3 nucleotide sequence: TGCGCCAGCAGCTTAACGCAGGGGCTCCTCACCTACGAGCAGTACTTC. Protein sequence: CASSLTQGLLTYEQYF.

CDR3 in DNA: TGTGCCAGCAGTGAAGCGCTTCCGGTTACCGGGACTAGCTCCGGCGAGCAGTACTTC. It encodes CASSEALPVTGTSSGEQYF. The chain joins TRBV2 to TRBJ2-7; 9 nucleotides align to TRBD2. The CDR3 spans 19 residues. Germline V gene sequence: CDR1 SNHLY, CDR2 FYNNEI. With 0 bases clipped from V and 6 bases from J, the junction kept 18 bases outside the gene matches.

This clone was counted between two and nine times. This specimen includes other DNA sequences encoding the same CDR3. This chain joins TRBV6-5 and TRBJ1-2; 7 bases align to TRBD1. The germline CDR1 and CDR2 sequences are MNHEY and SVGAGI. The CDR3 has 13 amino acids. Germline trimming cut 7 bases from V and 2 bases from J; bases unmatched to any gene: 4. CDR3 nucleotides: TGTGCCAGCACCTCGGGACAGAACTATGGCTACACCTTC. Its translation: CASTSGQNYGYTF.

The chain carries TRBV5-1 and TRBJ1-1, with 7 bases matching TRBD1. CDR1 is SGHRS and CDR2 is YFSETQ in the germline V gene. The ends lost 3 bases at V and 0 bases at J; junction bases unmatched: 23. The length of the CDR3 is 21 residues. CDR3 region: CASSSIDRAEHQYYMNTEAFF. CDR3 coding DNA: TGCGCCAGCAGCTCGATAGACAGGGCGGAACACCAGTACTACATGAACACTGAAGCTTTCTTT.

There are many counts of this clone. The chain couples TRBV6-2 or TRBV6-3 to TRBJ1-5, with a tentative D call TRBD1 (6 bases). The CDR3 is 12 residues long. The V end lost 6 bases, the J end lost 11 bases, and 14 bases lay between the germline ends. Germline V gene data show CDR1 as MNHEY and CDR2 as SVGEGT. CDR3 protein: CASSLSAGAQHF. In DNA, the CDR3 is TGTGCCAGCAGCTTATCGGCAGGGGCCCAGCATTTT.

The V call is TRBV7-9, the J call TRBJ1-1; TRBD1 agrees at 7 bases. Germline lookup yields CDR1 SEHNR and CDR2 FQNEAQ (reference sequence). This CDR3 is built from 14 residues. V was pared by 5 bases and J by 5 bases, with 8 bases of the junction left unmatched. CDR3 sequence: CASSPRQGLTEAFF. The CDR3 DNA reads TGTGCCAGCAGCCCGAGACAGGGTTTAACTGAAGCTTTCTTT.

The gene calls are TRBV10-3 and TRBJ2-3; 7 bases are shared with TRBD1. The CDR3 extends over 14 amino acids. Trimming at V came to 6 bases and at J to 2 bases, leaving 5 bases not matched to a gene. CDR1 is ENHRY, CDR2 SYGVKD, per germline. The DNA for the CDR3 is TGTGCCATCAGCCCCGGACAGGACACAGATACGCAGTATTTT. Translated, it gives CAISPGQDTDTQYF.

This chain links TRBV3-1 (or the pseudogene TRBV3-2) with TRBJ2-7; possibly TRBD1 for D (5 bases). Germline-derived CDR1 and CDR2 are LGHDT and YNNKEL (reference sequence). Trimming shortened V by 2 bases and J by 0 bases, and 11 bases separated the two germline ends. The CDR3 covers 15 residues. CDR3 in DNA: TGTGCCAGCAGCCAATCCAGAGACAGCTCCTACGAGCAGTACTTC. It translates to CASSQSRDSSYEQYF.

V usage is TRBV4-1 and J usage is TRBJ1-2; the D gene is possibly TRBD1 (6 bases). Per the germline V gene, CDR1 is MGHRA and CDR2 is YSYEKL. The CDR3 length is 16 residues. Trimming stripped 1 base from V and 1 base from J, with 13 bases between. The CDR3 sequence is CASSQGGTIVNYGYTF. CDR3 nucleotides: TGCGCCAGCAGCCAAGGTGGGACAATAGTTAACTATGGCTACACCTTC.

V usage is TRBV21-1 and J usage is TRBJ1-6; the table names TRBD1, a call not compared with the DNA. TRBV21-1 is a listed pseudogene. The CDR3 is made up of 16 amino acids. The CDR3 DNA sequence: TGTGCCAGCAGCGCCTGGACAGGGGCCTATAATTCACCCCTCCACTTT. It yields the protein CASSAWTGAYNSPLHF.